This passage covers 31 T cell receptor beta chains from one sample sequenced in a study of T cell responses to AZD1222 COVID-19 vaccine. This table comes from immunoSEQ multiplex PCR, and its TCRdb copy is limited to in-frame clones, with some not included. The data hold about 100,000 clones, with 90% observed a single time. This material consisted of peripheral blood, taken on day 0 of AZD1222 vaccination. Receptor source: an adult in good health.

This rearrangement joins TRBV4-1 to TRBJ1-2, with D maybe TRBD1 (5 bases). This CDR3 has 16 residues. The V gene lost 4 bases and the J gene lost 7 bases, with 22 bases spanning the gap. Germline CDR1 is MGHRA and CDR2 is YSYEKL. The CDR3 is CASSPAPKGPLRGYTF. CDR3 coding DNA: TGCGCCAGCAGCCCCGCACCAAAGGGACCGCTTCGTGGCTACACCTTC.

This chain joins TRBV5-1 and TRBJ1-2; D call uncertain. Germline V CDR1 and CDR2: SGHRS, YFSETQ. The CDR3 totals 13 residues. Trimming left V 0 bases short and J 3 bases short, with 6 bases between. The CDR3 DNA sequence: TGCGCCAGCAGCTTGGATGGGGACTATGGCTACACCTTC. Translated, it gives CASSLDGDYGYTF.

The chain joins TRBV19 to TRBJ2-7; TRBD1 might be the D (6 bases). CDR1 and CDR2 (germline): LNHDA, SQIVND (reference sequence). The CDR3 spans 12 residues. Trimming cost V 9 bases and J 4 bases, with 13 bases left between them. CDR3 residues: CARGLDSYEQYF. CDR3 coding DNA: TGTGCCAGGGGCCTGGACAGTTACGAGCAGTACTTC.

This chain joins TRBV7-9 and TRBJ2-1; D is perhaps TRBD1 (6 bases). The CDR3 runs to 15 residues. With 5 bases removed from V and 3 bases from J, the gap between germline ends came to 14 bases. Germline loops: CDR1 SEHNR, CDR2 FQNEAQ (reference sequence). CDR3 sequence (DNA): TGTGCCAGCAGCCGGCTACAGGGAATCTACAATGAGCAGTTCTTC. Translation: CASSRLQGIYNEQFF.

The chain couples TRBV5-6 to TRBJ2-2; D not certain. Germline V CDR1 and CDR2: SGHDT, YYEEEE. V was clipped by 1 base and J by 0 bases, with 10 bases between them. CDR3 length: 16 residues. The DNA of the CDR3 is TGTGCCAGCAGCTTGCGAGTACCCACGAACACCGGGGAGCTGTTTTTT. This sequence encodes CASSLRVPTNTGELFF.

This clone has only one observation. The chain combines TRBV3-1 (or the pseudogene TRBV3-2) with TRBJ1-5, with D unresolved. Trimming left V 1 base short and J 4 bases short, with 14 bases between. Germline lookup yields CDR1 LGHDT and CDR2 YNNKEL (reference sequence). This CDR3 spans 16 amino acids. CDR3: CASSQGPTRGNQPQHF. The CDR3 region has the DNA TGTGCCAGCAGCCAAGGGCCCACCCGAGGGAATCAGCCCCAGCATTTT.

This rearrangement joins TRBV2 to TRBJ1-4; D ambiguous. Looked up from germline, CDR1 is SNHLY and CDR2 is FYNNEI. V was shortened by 3 bases and J by 5 bases, with 16 bases between the two germline ends. The CDR3 consists of 16 residues. The CDR3 sequence is CASSDRLDGRNEKLFF. The CDR3 bases are TGTGCCAGCAGTGACAGGCTCGACGGAAGAAATGAAAAACTGTTTTTT.

This clone was observed a few times. The CDR3 nucleotides are TGTGCCAGCAGCTTGGGGACAGCCATCTCCTACGAGCAGTACTTC. Translation: CASSLGTAISYEQYF. The chain has TRBV7-9 and TRBJ2-7; the match to TRBD1 covers 7 bases. CDR1 is SEHNR and CDR2 is FQNEAQ in the germline V gene (reference sequence). The trim removed 3 bases at V and 0 bases at J, leaving 5 bases unmatched. The CDR3 covers 15 residues.

This chain joins TRBV5-1 and TRBJ1-1; D remains ambiguous. CDR1 is SGHRS and CDR2 is YFSETQ in the germline V gene. Trimming stripped 1 base from V and 7 bases from J, with 5 bases between. The CDR3 covers 11 residues. CDR3 sequence reads: CASSLPGEAFF. The CDR3, as DNA: TGCGCCAGCAGCTTGCCTGGTGAAGCTTTCTTT. Combining the CDR3 with reference TRBV5-1 and TRBJ1-1 gives the whole variable domain KAGVTQTPRYLIKTRGQQVTLSCSPISGHRSVSWYQQTPGQGLQFLFEYFSETQRNKGNFPGRFSGRQFSNSRSEMNVSTLELGDSALYLCASSLPGEAFFGQGTRLTVV.

V and J are TRBV28 and TRBJ1-1; D is uncertain. Germline V gene data show CDR1 as MDHEN and CDR2 as SYDVKM. The CDR3 length is 12 residues. Between the trimmed V and J ends, which lost 6 bases and 1 base, there was a span of 6 bases. CDR3 coding DNA: TGTGCCAGCAGGTGGGGGAACACTGAAGCTTTCTTT. Encoded protein: CASRWGNTEAFF.

In its sample, this clone was seen a few times. This sequence joins TRBV27 and TRBJ2-1; D gene uncertain. V lost 2 bases and J 5 bases, leaving 7 bases between the germline ends. Germline CDR1 reads MNHEY; CDR2 reads SMNVEV (reference sequence). The CDR3 covers 13 residues. The CDR3 nucleotides are TGTGCCAGCAGTTTAATCTTCAACAATGAGCAGTTCTTC. Protein: CASSLIFNNEQFF.

V gene TRBV27 combines with J gene TRBJ1-2; D unclear. With 6 bases removed from V and 3 bases from J, the gap between germline ends came to 17 bases. The CDR3 sequence is 15 residues long. In germline, CDR1 is MNHEY, CDR2 SMNVEV (reference sequence). The CDR3 nucleotides are TGTGCCAGCAGCCCACTGGACCGGGGTGACTATGGCTACACCTTC. It yields the protein CASSPLDRGDYGYTF.

This rearrangement joins TRBV7-6 to TRBJ2-1, with TRBD2 matching 11 bases. V gave up 5 bases and J gave up 1 base; unmatched junction bases: 4. Germline CDR1 reads SGHVS; CDR2 reads FNYEAQ. This CDR3 has 16 residues. This CDR3 is CASSRLAGGSYNEQFF. CDR3 DNA sequence: TGTGCCAGCAGCCGATTAGCGGGGGGGTCCTACAATGAGCAGTTCTTC.

The V and J genes are TRBV28 and TRBJ2-7; TRBD2 agrees at 9 bases. Germline CDR1 is MDHEN and CDR2 is SYDVKM. Unmatched junction bases numbered 8, after V lost 4 bases and J lost 1 base. CDR3 length: 16 residues. This CDR3 reads CASSSPPTSGSYEQYF. CDR3 bases: TGTGCCAGCAGTTCCCCACCTACTAGCGGGTCCTACGAGCAGTACTTC.

The chain links TRBV15 to TRBJ2-7, with D uncertain. From germline, CDR1 is LNHNV and CDR2 YYDKDF (reference sequence). CDR3 size: 14 residues. Trimming pared 0 bases from V and 7 bases from J, leaving 13 bases between. CDR3 nucleotides: TGTGCCACCAGCAGAGATCGGGCCTCGACTGAGCAGTACTTC. It codes for CATSRDRASTEQYF.

The chain employs TRBV6-5 and TRBJ1-1, with 10 bases identical to TRBD1. V was clipped by 6 bases and J by 5 bases; unmatched bases: 6. Germline V CDR1 and CDR2: MNHEY, SVGAGI. The CDR3 loop spans 14 amino acids. The CDR3 nucleotides are TGTGCCAGCAGGCCGGGACAGGGGTATACTGAAGCTTTCTTT. Residues: CASRPGQGYTEAFF.

V gene TRBV6-5 combines with J gene TRBJ2-7, with 8 bases lining up with TRBD1. Germline assignment: CDR1 MNHEY and CDR2 SVGAGI. The length of the CDR3 is 15 residues. J was trimmed by 5 bases and V by 7 bases; bases with no gene match: 13. Here the CDR3 reads CASTQSDRGRDEQYF. The CDR3 DNA reads as TGTGCCAGCACACAGAGCGACAGGGGTAGGGACGAGCAGTACTTC.

This clone was picked up one time. The chain uses TRBV5-6 and TRBJ1-5; weak D call: TRBD1 (6 bases). With 3 bases removed from V and 4 bases from J, the gap between germline ends came to 11 bases. The CDR3 is made up of 14 amino acids. Germline lookup yields CDR1 SGHDT and CDR2 YYEEEE. The CDR3 region has the DNA TGTGCCAGCAGCTACCGGGACAATAATCAGCCCCAGCATTTT. Translation: CASSYRDNNQPQHF. The full variable domain, completed using reference TRBV5-6 and TRBJ1-5, is DAGVTQSPTHLIKTRGQQVTLRCSPKSGHDTVSWYQQALGQGPQFIFQYYEEEERQRGNFPDRFSGHQFPNYSSELNVNALLLGDSALYLCASSYRDNNQPQHFGDGTRLSIL.

The count of this clone is one. The chain carries TRBV18 and TRBJ1-2, with TRBD1 matching over 8 bases. This CDR3 has 14 amino acids. The trim removed 2 bases at V and 8 bases at J, leaving 7 bases unmatched. Germline CDR1 KGHSH, CDR2 LQKENI. CDR3 region: CASSPSQGARGYTF. In DNA form, the CDR3 reads TGTGCCAGCTCACCATCGCAGGGGGCGAGGGGCTACACCTTC.

This sequence joins TRBV5-1 and TRBJ1-5; D gene unclear. The V end lost 3 bases, the J end lost 5 bases, and 9 bases lay between the germline ends. CDR1 is SGHRS and CDR2 is YFSETQ in the germline V gene. The CDR3 contains 13 residues. The CDR3 here is CASSSNIDQPQHF. The CDR3 DNA reads TGCGCCAGCAGCTCGAACATAGATCAGCCCCAGCATTTT.

In this sample, this clone turned up once. The chain uses TRBV27 and TRBJ2-2, with 10 bases matching TRBD1. V lost 5 bases to trimming and J lost 7 bases; unmatched junction nucleotides: 7. Germline lookup yields CDR1 MNHEY and CDR2 SMNVEV (reference sequence). The CDR3 runs to 15 residues. As DNA, the CDR3 is TGTGCCAGCAGTGACCCGGGACAGGGGATCGGGGAGCTGTTTTTT. Its translation: CASSDPGQGIGELFF.

CDR3: CASSLSAAGSSGNTIYF. The DNA for the CDR3 is TGCGCCAGCAGCTTGTCTGCCGCAGGGAGCTCTGGAAACACCATATATTTT. The chain couples TRBV5-1 to TRBJ1-3; D may be TRBD1 (5 bases). Trimming pared 1 base from V and 0 bases from J, leaving 14 bases between. Germline V gene data show CDR1 as SGHRS and CDR2 as YFSETQ. The CDR3 contains 17 residues.

The chain is built from TRBV30 and TRBJ1-1, with D unresolved. There are 14 residues in the CDR3. V was trimmed by 4 bases and J by 7 bases, leaving 19 bases between them. The germline V gene encodes CDR1 GTSNPN and CDR2 SVGIG (reference sequence). CDR3 residues: CAWNFGVGYGEAFF. In DNA form, the CDR3 reads TGTGCCTGGAATTTCGGGGTGGGTTATGGTGAAGCTTTCTTT.

V usage is TRBV4-2 and J usage is TRBJ2-3, with 8 bases that match TRBD2. The germline CDR1 and CDR2 sequences are LGHNA and YNFKEQ. CDR3 length equals 15 residues. Germline trimming cut 6 bases from V and 7 bases from J; bases unmatched to any gene: 12. The CDR3 DNA is TGTGCCAGCAGTTACACCGGGGGGGCCCCCAATACGCAGTATTTT. Translated: CASSYTGGAPNTQYF.

This clone has only a few counts. V is TRBV7-2 and J is TRBJ1-5; D is perhaps TRBD1 (6 bases). The V and J ends lost 1 base and 6 bases respectively, with 25 bases between them. The CDR3 runs 19 residues. Germline assignment: CDR1 SGHTA and CDR2 FQGNSA. CDR3 region: CASSLGGGRVNQNRQPQHF. Here the CDR3 DNA reads TGTGCCAGCAGCTTAGGCGGGGGCAGGGTAAACCAAAATCGTCAGCCCCAGCATTTT.

This sequence joins TRBV4-1 and TRBJ2-7; tentatively, D is TRBD2 (6 bases). This CDR3 contains 17 residues. Germline CDR1 and CDR2: MGHRA and YSYEKL. V lost 3 bases and J lost 6, with 24 bases in between. CDR3 in amino acids: CASSQISGEVKAGEQYF. CDR3 nucleotide sequence: TGCGCCAGCAGCCAGATCTCCGGGGAGGTGAAGGCCGGCGAGCAGTACTTC.

The V call is TRBV6-5, the J call TRBJ2-2, with D uncertain. Trimming removed 6 bases at V and 6 bases at J, with 14 bases between. The length of the CDR3 is 14 residues. The germline V gene has CDR1 MNHEY and CDR2 SVGAGI. In DNA, the CDR3 is TGTGCCAGCAGCCCGACCGTGGCCGCCGGGGAGCTGTTTTTT. Translating it yields CASSPTVAAGELFF.

In this sample, this clone turned up once. The chain couples TRBV6-2 or TRBV6-3 to TRBJ2-1, with 8 positions matching TRBD2. The CDR3 runs to 15 residues. V dropped 6 bases and J dropped 4; count of bases not matched to a gene: 8. CDR1 and CDR2 from the germline V gene are MNHEY and SVGEGT. The CDR3 nucleotides are TGTGCCAGCAGCGCTACCGGGACTAGATACAATGAGCAGTTCTTC. This translates into CASSATGTRYNEQFF.

The gene calls are TRBV20-1 and TRBJ1-3; perhaps TRBD1 as D (5 bases). The CDR3 loop spans 11 amino acids. Germline CDR1 DFQATT, CDR2 SNEGSKA (reference sequence). The DNA of the CDR3 is TGCAGCGCGGGACGGGGAAACACCATATATTTT. Residues: CSAGRGNTIYF.

The chain employs TRBV5-1 and TRBJ2-5, with TRBD2 as a possible D gene (5 bases). Germline CDR1 is SGHRS and CDR2 is YFSETQ. The germline V and J ends were trimmed by 0 bases and 2 bases, with 11 bases remaining between them. The CDR3 loop spans 15 amino acids. The CDR3 here is CASSLAGYTQETQYF. As DNA, the CDR3 is TGCGCCAGCAGCTTGGCGGGATATACGCAAGAGACCCAGTACTTC.

The genes are TRBV10-3 and TRBJ2-3, with a possible D match to TRBD2 (6 bases). CDR1 is ENHRY and CDR2 is SYGVKD in the germline V gene. The CDR3 extends over 14 amino acids. Trimming took off 3 bases at V and 5 bases at J, with 12 bases between the two ends. In DNA, the CDR3 is TGTGCCATCAGTGACCCGGGGGAGAAAGATACGCAGTATTTT. This gives the protein CAISDPGEKDTQYF.